Listed below are T cell receptor beta chains from one sample, sequenced in a study of cytomegalovirus exposure and HLA in healthy donors. Measured with immunoSEQ multiplex PCR; TCRdb has only the in-frame clones, and not every one. The sample lists around 160,000 clones; around 80% were seen once. The sample was PBMCs. Receptors were obtained from a human donor in good health. Each CDR3 is given with its conserved first and last residue. A D gene is named only where the DNA matches it firmly. The size of a clone is reported for some rows only, either as once, few or many, or as a class for expanded clones.

size,D,J,V,CDR3,DNA
.,TRBD1,TRBJ1-2,TRBV27,CASSRQGYGYTF,TGTGCCAGCAGCCGACAGGGTTATGGCTACACCTTC
.,.,TRBJ2-7,TRBV4-3,CASSQDRDYEQYF,TGCGCCAGCAGCCAAGACCGGGACTACGAGCAGTACTTC
few,.,TRBJ2-1,TRBV7-2,CASSLPPGSYNEQFF,TGTGCCAGCAGCTTACCCCCGGGCTCCTACAATGAGCAGTTCTTC
.,.,TRBJ1-2,TRBV10-3,CAINMENYGYTF,TGTGCCATCAACATGGAGAACTATGGCTACACCTTC
.,.,TRBJ1-5,TRBV11-3,CASSLTGSQPQHF,TGTGCCAGCAGCTTAACAGGGTCTCAGCCCCAGCATTTT
.,.,TRBJ1-1,TRBV4-1,CASSQDGGAENTEAFF,TGCGCCAGCAGCCAAGATGGGGGGGCTGAGAACACTGAAGCTTTCTTT
.,TRBD1,TRBJ1-1,TRBV5-6,CASSYDRGTEAFF,TGTGCCAGCAGCTATGACAGGGGCACTGAAGCTTTCTTT
once,TRBD1,TRBJ1-4,TRBV7-9,CASSLVGQRINEKLFF,TGTGCCAGCAGCTTAGTGGGACAGAGGATTAATGAAAAACTGTTTTTT
.,.,TRBJ2-1,TRBV6-1,CASSEDSEQFF,TGTGCCAGCAGTGAGGACAGTGAGCAGTTCTTC
.,.,TRBJ1-6,TRBV5-1,CASSLDGVGNSPLHF,TGCGCCAGCAGCTTGGACGGGGTAGGGAATTCACCCCTCCACTTT
.,TRBD2,TRBJ2-3,TRBV9,CASSVDRAGVSDTQYF,TGTGCCAGCAGCGTAGATAGAGCGGGGGTTTCAGATACGCAGTATTTT
.,.,TRBJ2-7,TRBV2,CASSEAGGLYEQYF,TGTGCCAGCAGTGAAGCGGGGGGGCTGTACGAGCAGTACTTC
few,TRBD1,TRBJ1-6,TRBV28,CASIPSGTDNSPLHF,TGTGCCAGCATTCCTTCCGGGACAGATAATTCACCCCTCCACTTT
once,.,TRBJ1-1,TRBV29-1,CSVVFRGGKSEAFF,TGCAGCGTTGTGTTTAGAGGGGGTAAGAGTGAAGCTTTCTTT
.,.,TRBJ1-5,TRBV28,CAGRGGGSNQPQHF,TGTGCCGGTCGGGGGGGTGGGAGCAATCAGCCCCAGCATTTT
.,TRBD2,TRBJ2-3,TRBV5-4,CASSFGTMTDTQYF,TGTGCCAGCAGCTTCGGGACTATGACAGATACGCAGTATTTT
.,TRBD1,TRBJ2-6,TRBV11-3,CASSPPTGAGANVLTF,TGTGCCAGCAGCCCCCCGACAGGGGCTGGGGCCAACGTCCTGACTTTC
.,.,TRBJ1-2,TRBV2,CASSDPGGYGYTF,TGTGCCAGCAGTGATCCGGGGGGCTATGGCTACACCTTC
.,TRBD2,TRBJ2-7,TRBV5-6,CASSLSGGFYEQYF,TGTGCCAGCAGCTTATCGGGGGGGTTCTACGAGCAGTACTTC
.,.,TRBJ2-2,TRBV10-1,CASSPPGHTNTGELFF,TGCGCCAGCAGTCCACCGGGACACACGAACACCGGGGAGCTGTTTTTT
.,TRBD1,TRBJ2-6,TRBV9,CASRGQAGANVLTF,TGTGCCAGCAGGGGACAGGCTGGGGCCAACGTCCTGACTTTC
.,.,TRBJ1-1,TRBV15,CATSRRDMNTEAFF,TGTGCCACCAGCAGACGGGACATGAACACTGAAGCTTTCTTT
few,.,TRBJ1-3,TRBV9,CASSVDAGTDGNTIYF,TGTGCCAGCAGCGTAGATGCGGGGACGGATGGAAACACCATATATTTT
.,.,TRBJ1-3,TRBV2,CASSGGRGDGNTIYF,TGTGCCAGCAGTGGGGGGAGGGGCGACGGAAACACCATATATTTT
once,TRBD1,TRBJ2-7,TRBV6-5,CASSDRGRGYEQYF,TGTGCCAGCAGTGACAGGGGGCGCGGCTACGAGCAGTACTTC
once,TRBD1,TRBJ2-5,TRBV6-5,CATTRGSRGQETQYF,TGTGCCACCACTCGGGGCTCCAGGGGGCAAGAGACCCAGTACTTC
.,TRBD2,TRBJ2-2,TRBV9,CASSTSSGVPPGELFF,TGTGCCAGCAGCACGTCTAGCGGGGTTCCCCCCGGGGAGCTGTTTTTT
.,.,TRBJ2-1,TRBV4-1,CASSQEIDNEQFF,TGCGCCAGCAGCCAAGAAATCGACAATGAGCAGTTCTTC
.,.,TRBJ2-7,TRBV28,CASSSGQFYEQYF,TGTGCCAGCAGTTCCGGACAGTTCTACGAGCAGTACTTC
.,.,TRBJ1-6,TRBV6-5,CASSYMSSYNSPLHF,TGTGCCAGCAGTTACATGAGCTCCTATAATTCACCCCTCCACTTT
.,TRBD1,TRBJ2-1,TRBV9,CASSVIGTGLYNEQFF,TGTGCCAGCAGCGTAATAGGGACAGGGCTTTACAATGAGCAGTTCTTC
.,TRBD2,TRBJ2-1,TRBV10-2,CASKFRTSGPTNEQFF,TGCGCCAGCAAATTTCGGACTAGCGGGCCTACCAATGAGCAGTTCTTC
.,.,TRBJ1-1,TRBV6-1,CASRKPGLGGTEAFF,TGTGCCAGCAGGAAACCCGGACTAGGAGGCACTGAAGCTTTCTTT
.,TRBD1,TRBJ1-4,TRBV19,CASRQGQGNEKLFF,TGTGCCAGTAGACAGGGACAGGGGAATGAAAAACTGTTTTTT
.,TRBD1,TRBJ1-2,TRBV12-5,CASGLWDRGLSLYGYTF,TGTGCTAGTGGTTTGTGGGACAGGGGGCTATCTCTCTATGGCTACACCTTC
.,TRBD1,TRBJ2-7,TRBV27,CASKKTRDSYEQYF,TGTGCCAGCAAAAAAACCCGGGACAGCTACGAGCAGTACTTC
.,.,TRBJ1-1,TRBV5-5,CASSWVWESHTEAFF,TGTGCCAGCAGCTGGGTGTGGGAGAGTCACACTGAAGCTTTCTTT
.,.,TRBJ2-7,TRBV9,CASSETSTSYEQYF,TGTGCCAGCAGCGAGACTAGTACGTCCTACGAGCAGTACTTC
.,.,TRBJ2-6,TRBV9,CASSAQASGANVLTF,TGTGCCAGCAGCGCTCAGGCCTCTGGGGCCAACGTCCTGACTTTC
.,.,TRBJ1-2,TRBV6-5,CASSYVRNYGYTF,TGTGCCAGCAGTTACGTCCGTAACTATGGCTACACCTTC
.,.,TRBJ2-7,TRBV2,CASRMSRVTDSYEQYF,TGTGCCAGCAGAATGAGCCGGGTGACCGACTCCTACGAGCAGTACTTC
.,TRBD2,TRBJ2-5,TRBV2,CASSEISGGEETQYF,TGTGCCAGCAGTGAGATTAGCGGGGGGGAAGAGACCCAGTACTTC
.,.,TRBJ1-1,TRBV15,CATSRDPDTEAFF,TGTGCCACCAGCAGAGATCCGGACACTGAAGCTTTCTTT
.,.,TRBJ1-5,TRBV5-6,CASSLYSNQPQHF,TGTGCCAGCAGCTTGTATAGCAATCAGCCCCAGCATTTT
.,.,TRBJ2-5,TRBV27,CASSPTRVSETQYF,TGTGCCAGCAGCCCGACCAGGGTGTCAGAGACCCAGTACTTC
.,.,TRBJ1-1,TRBV27,CASSLGLNTEAFF,TGTGCCAGCAGTTTAGGCCTGAACACTGAAGCTTTCTTT
.,.,TRBJ2-7,TRBV18,CASSPSLDGYGYEQYF,TGTGCCAGCTCACCGAGTCTGGATGGGTACGGGTACGAGCAGTACTTC
.,.,TRBJ2-3,TRBV4-2,CASSQDLAVRGFSGTDTQYF,TGTGCCAGCAGCCAAGATTTAGCAGTTAGGGGATTCAGTGGCACAGATACGCAGTATTTT
.,.,TRBJ2-5,TRBV7-6,CASSLVGGFEETQYF,TGTGCCAGCAGCTTAGTTGGGGGGTTCGAGGAGACCCAGTACTTC
once,.,TRBJ1-3,TRBV6-5,CASSRPWGAGNTIYF,TGTGCCAGCAGTCGACCCTGGGGGGCTGGAAACACCATATATTTT
once,.,TRBJ2-1,TRBV2,CASSTGSSVGTYNEQFF,TGTGCCAGCAGTACGGGATCCAGCGTGGGCACCTACAATGAGCAGTTCTTC
once,TRBD1,TRBJ1-2,TRBV6-5,CASMRDRGRRGYTF,TGTGCCAGCATGAGGGACAGGGGGCGACGGGGCTACACCTTC
.,.,TRBJ1-2,TRBV21-1,CASSKDVRGYTF,TGTGCCAGCAGCAAAGACGTGCGTGGCTACACCTTC
.,TRBD2,TRBJ2-1,TRBV7-9,CASSAGGLNEQFF,TGTGCCAGTTCAGCGGGGGGCCTCAATGAGCAGTTCTTC